This T cell receptor (beta chain) was identified in a study of metastatic and nonmetastatic thyroid tumors (dated by TCRdb to 2020 to 2021). Notes on the research overall: Repertoires from peripheral blood and from tumor or nodule tissue samples of malignant and benign thyroid patients were compared. Overall study results and their limits: TCR beta diversity was reported as significantly higher in malignant tumors than in benign nodules, in both blood and tumor samples.

This clone was observed many times. Its antigen is not yet known. The record has no base qualities; no much larger clone is one base away. Before undergoing thyroid surgery, none of the patients had been given any kind of treatment. Patient clinical samples collected from the early 2010s to the late 2010s were retrospectively analysed using T-cell receptor beta sequencing. CDR1 SGHVS and CDR2 FNYEAQ are derived from the germline V gene. V sheds 5 bases and J sheds 4 bases, leaving 14 bases between their ends. The CDR3 covers 15 residues, taking in both the cysteine and the phenylalanine. The entry retains the CDR3 DNA only, 45 bases that are in frame from base 1. Library generation was performed with PCR. Sequencing took place on an Illumina HiSeq 4000. The TCR beta-chain CDR3 region of each patient was profiled by high-throughput sequencing. Regarding the original processing steps: CDR3 differences across clinicopathological groups were used to build a classifier for discriminating distant-metastatic papillary thyroid cancer patients. To measure repertoire diversity the researchers used the Shannon index, while the Morisita-Horn index served to gauge how similar the tumor and blood repertoires were. TCRdb redid the processing of the public reads, applying fastp at Q25 and MiXCR, and retained in-frame beta chains. TCRdb, rather than the study authors, made the V and J calls. The sample table lists about 15,000 clones, roughly a quarter of them with a count of one. The ten largest account for around 8.1% of the sample.

Recombination linked TRBV7-6 to TRBJ2-2, and perhaps TRBD2 as D gene, on 5 matching bases. The sequence derives from a female donor with papillary thyroid cancer or a benign thyroid nodule (not recorded which). Some clones in this sample may be carry-over from other donors' samples. Material for sequencing was tumor tissue. CDR3 protein: CASSLNPAGTGELFF. The sequenced DNA is TGTGCCAGCAGCCTAAACCCCGCGGGCACCGGGGAGCTGTTTTTT.